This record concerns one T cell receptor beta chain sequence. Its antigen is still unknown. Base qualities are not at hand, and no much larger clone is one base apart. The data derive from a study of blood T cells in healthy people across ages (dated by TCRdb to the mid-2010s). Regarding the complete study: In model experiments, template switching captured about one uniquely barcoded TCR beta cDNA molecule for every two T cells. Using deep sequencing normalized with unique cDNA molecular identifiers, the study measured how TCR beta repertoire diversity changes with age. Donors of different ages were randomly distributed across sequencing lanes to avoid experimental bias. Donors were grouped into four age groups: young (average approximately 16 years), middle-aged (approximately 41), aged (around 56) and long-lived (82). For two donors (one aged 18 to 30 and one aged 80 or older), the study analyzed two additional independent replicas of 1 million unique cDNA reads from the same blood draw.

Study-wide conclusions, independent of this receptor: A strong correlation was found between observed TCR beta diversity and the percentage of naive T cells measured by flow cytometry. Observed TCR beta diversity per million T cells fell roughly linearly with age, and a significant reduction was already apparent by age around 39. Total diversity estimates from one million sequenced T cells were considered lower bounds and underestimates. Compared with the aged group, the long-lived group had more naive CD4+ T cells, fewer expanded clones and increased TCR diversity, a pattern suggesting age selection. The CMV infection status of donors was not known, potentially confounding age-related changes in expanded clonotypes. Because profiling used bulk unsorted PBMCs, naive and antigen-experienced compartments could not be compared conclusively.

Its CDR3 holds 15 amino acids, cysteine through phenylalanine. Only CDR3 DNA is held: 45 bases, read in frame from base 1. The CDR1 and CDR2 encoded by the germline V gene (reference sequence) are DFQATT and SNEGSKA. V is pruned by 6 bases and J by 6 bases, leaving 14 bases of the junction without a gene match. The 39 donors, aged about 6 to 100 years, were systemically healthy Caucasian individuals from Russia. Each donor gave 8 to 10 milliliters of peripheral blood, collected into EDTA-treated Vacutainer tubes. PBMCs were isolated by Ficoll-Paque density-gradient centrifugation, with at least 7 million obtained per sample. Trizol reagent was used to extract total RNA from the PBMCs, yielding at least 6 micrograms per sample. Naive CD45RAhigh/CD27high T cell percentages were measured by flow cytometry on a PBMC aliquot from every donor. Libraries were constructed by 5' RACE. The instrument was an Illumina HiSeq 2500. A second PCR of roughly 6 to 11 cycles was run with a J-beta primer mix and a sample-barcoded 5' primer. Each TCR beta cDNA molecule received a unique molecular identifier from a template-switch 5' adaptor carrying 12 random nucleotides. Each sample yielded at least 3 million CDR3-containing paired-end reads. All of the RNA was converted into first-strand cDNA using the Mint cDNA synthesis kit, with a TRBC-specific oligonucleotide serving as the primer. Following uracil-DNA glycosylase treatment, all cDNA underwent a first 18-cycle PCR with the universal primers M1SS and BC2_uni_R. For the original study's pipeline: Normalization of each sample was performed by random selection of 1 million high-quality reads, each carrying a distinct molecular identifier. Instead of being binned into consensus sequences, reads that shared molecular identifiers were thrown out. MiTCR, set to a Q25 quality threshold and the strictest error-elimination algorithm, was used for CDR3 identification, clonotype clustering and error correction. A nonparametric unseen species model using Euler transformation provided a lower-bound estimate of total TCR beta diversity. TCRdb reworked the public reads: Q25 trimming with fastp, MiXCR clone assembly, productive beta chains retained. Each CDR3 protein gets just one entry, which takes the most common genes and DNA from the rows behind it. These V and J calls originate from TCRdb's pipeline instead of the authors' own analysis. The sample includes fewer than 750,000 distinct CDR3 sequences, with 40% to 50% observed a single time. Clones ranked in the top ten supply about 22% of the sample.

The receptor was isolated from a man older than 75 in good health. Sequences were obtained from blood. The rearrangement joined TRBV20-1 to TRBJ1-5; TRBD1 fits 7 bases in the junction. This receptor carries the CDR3 CSATEIRGQGQPQHF. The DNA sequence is TGCAGTGCCACCGAAATTAGGGGGCAGGGTCAGCCCCAGCATTTT.